This T cell receptor (beta chain) was identified in a study of blood T cell repertoires in COVID-19 (dated by TCRdb to 2020 to 2022). About the full investigation: Collaborator samples came from the United States, Italy and Spain and covered acute and convalescent phases of COVID-19. The prospective study material was composed of cDNA or gDNA derived from T cells, B-cell-depleted T cells, or PBMCs. Deeply sampled blood TCRbeta repertoires from subjects exposed to, actively infected with, or recovered from COVID-19 were included in the dataset. The repertoires were released in a freely available public database intended as a resource for research on the immune response to SARS-CoV-2. Samples were obtained from the ongoing ImmuneRACE study (first 160 participants) and from 950 to 1,500 subjects provided by 6 global collaborators. The sample metadata nearly always contained a de-identified subject ID, COVID-19 status, age in years and sex. Where available, HLA class I and class II types were taken from metadata supplied by the sample provider and were not determined by assay-based typing.

At one collaborating source in Seattle, patients were enrolled during active infection and were followed longitudinally through the course of disease. The collaborating institutions used their own protocols to collect whole blood in K2EDTA tubes. For TCRbeta analysis, collaborator samples were shipped as frozen whole blood, as isolated PBMCs, or as DNA extracted from either sample type. Turning to this clone: No cognate antigen has been identified for it. Qualities for individual bases were not recorded, and no much larger clone is one base off.

The research as a whole found: The quantity of clinical and demographic metadata differed by source and by participant and was supplied without curation.

TCRbeta CDR3 regions were amplified from genomic DNA using the immunoSEQ Assay, a bias-controlled multiplex PCR. Per the original workflow: Nucleated cell counts per sample were estimated from amplification of reference gene primers within the assay. Sequence reads were collapsed and filtered to measure the absolute abundance of every unique TCRbeta CDR3 rearrangement. For each sample, productive Simpson clonality was calculated as the square root of Simpson's diversity index across productive rearrangements. TCRdb provides this immuneACCESS table in a form limited to in-frame rearrangements. Some clones are lacking; in checked studies, under half of them reflect an unresolved V gene, and why the rest are absent is not known. The V and J calls and the clone size are those of that table, but D and trimming were determined from the DNA. This sample comprises some 220,000 clones, almost 85% of them detected only once. In total, the top ten clones hold 5.1% of the sample.

The source is a man between 50 and 59 years old with COVID-19, enrolled during active disease. What was sequenced was peripheral blood.

CDR3 region: CASSLPPGGELFF. The DNA is TGTGCCAGCAGTTTACCCCCGGGCGGGGAGCTGTTTTTT. Rearrangement joined TRBV12-3 or TRBV12-4 to TRBJ2-2; the D gene lacks a confident call. The junction carries 8 bases between V and J, which are trimmed by 2 bases and 7 bases respectively. The CDR3 contains 13 residues, cysteine and phenylalanine counted. Only CDR3 DNA is held: 39 bases, read in frame from base 1.